This T cell receptor beta chain was recovered during a study of CD4 T cell repertoires in COVID-19. Study-wide context: CFSE-low cells expanded approximately 11 days with IL-2, then restimulated with other coronavirus spikes.

The germline gives CDR1 MGHRA, CDR2 YSYEKL. Trimming cost V 4 bases and J 5 bases; bases outside gene matches: 7. The CDR3 is 16 amino acids. The protocol was immunoSEQ multiplex PCR, while the TCRdb copy is restricted to in-frame clones and leaves out a portion. The sample lists more than 20,000 clones; approximately 93% were seen once. Turning to this clone: What it binds is unknown.

Points from the study as a whole: Between about 6 and 28% of SARS-CoV-2 clonotypes also appeared in SARS-CoV and/or HKU1 spike cultures. Sharing of several most expanded SARS-CoV-2-reactive clonotypes across memory subsets suggested intraclonal diversification.

Sequencing was done directly on freshly isolated, uncultured memory T cells. The chain joins TRBV4-1 to TRBJ2-3; 12 nucleotides match TRBD2. Sequencing was performed on circulating follicular helper CD4+ T cells (cTfh) from blood, taken before the COVID-19 pandemic. This TCR was sampled from a human donor who had COVID-19. In DNA form, the CDR3 reads TGCGCCAGCAGCCCCGGACTAGCGGGGATTGTAGATACGCAGTATTTT. Amino acids: CASSPGLAGIVDTQYF.